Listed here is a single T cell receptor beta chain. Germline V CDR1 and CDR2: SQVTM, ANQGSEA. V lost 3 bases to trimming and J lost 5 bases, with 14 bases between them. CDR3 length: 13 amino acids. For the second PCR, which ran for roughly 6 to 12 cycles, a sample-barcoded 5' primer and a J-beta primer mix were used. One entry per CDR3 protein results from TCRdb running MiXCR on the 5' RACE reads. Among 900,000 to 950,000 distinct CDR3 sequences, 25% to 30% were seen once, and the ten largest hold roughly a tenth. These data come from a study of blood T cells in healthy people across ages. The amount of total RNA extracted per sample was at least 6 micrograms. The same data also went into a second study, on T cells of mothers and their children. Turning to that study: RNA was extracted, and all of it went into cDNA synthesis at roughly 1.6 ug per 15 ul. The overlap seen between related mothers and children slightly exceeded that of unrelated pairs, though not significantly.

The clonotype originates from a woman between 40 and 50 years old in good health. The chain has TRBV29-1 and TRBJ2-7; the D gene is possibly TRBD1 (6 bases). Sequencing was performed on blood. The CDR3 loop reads CSVEGTTTHEQYF. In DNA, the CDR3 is TGCAGCGTTGAGGGGACAACTACCCACGAGCAGTACTTC.